This T cell receptor (beta chain) stems from a study of T cell repertoires in cytomegalovirus infection. At the level of the study: It was the public TCR beta signatures that indicated both CMV infection and matching HLA type.

TCRdb re-derived calls from the reads in MiXCR, one entry per CDR3 protein. The table lists hundreds of thousands of distinct CDR3 sequences, roughly 36% of them singletons. Germline V lookup: CDR1 DFQATT, CDR2 SNEGSKA (reference sequence). This CDR3 contains 16 residues. With 3 bases clipped from V and 12 bases from J, the junction kept 19 bases outside the gene matches. The study, taken as a whole, reports: Carriers of CMV plus the relevant HLA were identified by cumulative public TCR beta family frequency. There were HLA-C-restricted CMV-specific TCR beta clonotypes dominating the ex vivo response.

As concerns this clonotype: Its antigen is unidentified.

The sample comprised PBMCs. The receptor's source is a human donor in good health (CMV status not recorded). Some clones in this sample may be carry-over from other donors' samples. The rearrangement uses TRBV20-1 and TRBJ2-1; 8 nucleotides align to TRBD2. Written as DNA, the CDR3 is TGCAGTGCTAGGCCCCGGGGTAGCGGGAATACAATGGTGCAGTTCTTC. As protein: CSARPRGSGNTMVQFF.